The entry below gives a single T cell receptor (beta chain) sequence along with its context. The CDR3 length is 15 residues. Per the germline V gene, CDR1 is SGHDT and CDR2 is YYEEEE. V gave up 0 bases and J gave up 7 bases; unmatched junction bases: 9. As for time point: blood 4 weeks post-SBRT, at nephrectomy. Treatment defined: 15 Gy SBRT to primary tumor, nephrectomy 4 weeks later. The sample originates from a study of radiation and T cells in renal cell carcinoma. Here immunoSEQ multiplex PCR was the method, and the copy in TCRdb shows in-frame clones only, minus some. The data hold around 77,000 clones, with roughly 80% observed a single time.

V gene TRBV5-6 combines with J gene TRBJ1-2; TRBD1 matches 7 bases. This TCR was recovered from a woman between 55 and 75 years old with renal cell carcinoma. This specimen consisted of blood, obtained from a patient whose treatment included radiotherapy and nephrectomy. Here the CDR3 DNA reads TGTGCCAGCAGCTTGGAGGCAGGGGGAGGTGGTGGCTACACCTTC. Its protein is CASSLEAGGGGGYTF. The variable domain in full, completed from reference TRBV5-6 and TRBJ1-2, reads DAGVTQSPTHLIKTRGQQVTLRCSPKSGHDTVSWYQQALGQGPQFIFQYYEEEERQRGNFPDRFSGHQFPNYSSELNVNALLLGDSALYLCASSLEAGGGGGYTFGSGTRLTVV.